What follows are 9 T cell receptor beta chains derived from one specimen sequenced in a study of tumor-infiltrating lymphocytes in localized non-small cell lung cancer. Repertoires were generated with immunoSEQ multiplex PCR, while TCRdb's copy carries only in-frame clones and drops some. The sample contains around 16,000 clones, 65% to 80% of which appear only once. Sequencing was done on a sample of lung tumor tissue. These receptors all come from a human donor with non-small cell lung cancer.

The V gene is TRBV2, the J gene TRBJ2-1, with 9 bases identical to TRBD2. J lost 9 bases, V lost 0 bases, and 9 bases had no gene match. Germline CDR1 and CDR2: SNHLY and FYNNEI. The CDR3 has 16 amino acids. This CDR3 reads CASSEAIAGGPVEQFF. The CDR3 nucleotides read TGTGCCAGCAGTGAAGCGATCGCGGGAGGGCCGGTTGAGCAGTTCTTC. Supplemented by reference TRBV2 and TRBJ2-1, the full variable domain reads EPEVTQTPSHQVTQMGQEVILRCVPISNHLYFYWYRQILGQKVEFLVSFYNNEISEKSEIFDDQFSVERPDGSNFTLKIRSTKLEDSAMYFCASSEAIAGGPVEQFFGPGTRLTVL.

Written as DNA, the CDR3 is TGTGCCAGCAGTGGACATCGTCAGGGGAATATCGGGGAGCTGTTTTTT. It codes for CASSGHRQGNIGELFF. The genes are TRBV6-1 and TRBJ2-2; TRBD1 is a possible D gene (6 bases). From germline, CDR1 is MNHNS and CDR2 SASEGT. Trimming cost V 4 bases and J 7 bases, with 19 bases left between them. The CDR3 length is 16 residues.

The V and J genes are TRBV4-3 and TRBJ2-3; D remains ambiguous. The CDR3 length is 16 residues. With 0 bases removed from V and 0 bases from J, the gap between germline ends came to 10 bases. Germline assignment: CDR1 LGHNA and CDR2 YSLEER. Here the CDR3 DNA reads TGCGCCAGCAGCCAAGAATACTTTACTAGCACAGATACGCAGTATTTT. This encodes CASSQEYFTSTDTQYF.

The chain employs TRBV5-1 and TRBJ1-6; perhaps TRBD1 as D (6 bases). CDR1 is SGHRS, CDR2 YFSETQ, per germline. V lost 2 bases and J lost 0, with 9 bases in between. The CDR3 loop spans 16 amino acids. The CDR3 coding sequence is TGCGCCAGCAGCTTTACAGGGAGCTCCTATAATTCACCCCTCCACTTT. Protein sequence: CASSFTGSSYNSPLHF.

The J gene is TRBJ1-4, the V gene TRBV12-5; TRBD1 is a possible D gene (5 bases). This CDR3 contains 16 residues. Germline V gene sequence: CDR1 LGHNT, CDR2 FRNRAP. The V end was cut by 9 bases, the J end by 10 bases, with 27 bases between. The CDR3 region has the DNA TGTGCTAGGCAATTAACAACCTCAGGCAGGAGGGGAAAACTGTTTTTT. Protein sequence: CARQLTTSGRRGKLFF. The full variable domain, completed using reference TRBV12-5 and TRBJ1-4, is DARVTQTPRHKVTEMGQEVTMRCQPILGHNTVFWYRQTMMQGLELLAYFRNRAPLDDSGMPKDRFSAEMPDATLATLKIQPSEPRDSAVYFCARQLTTSGRRGKLFFGSGTQLSVL.

Remarks on this clone: Different DNA sequences within this sample yield the same CDR3. This rearrangement joins TRBV4-1 to TRBJ2-6; possible D gene TRBD1, 5 bases. The CDR3 contains 18 residues. The V end lost 0 bases, the J end lost 0 bases, and 12 bases lay between the germline ends. The germline CDR1 and CDR2 sequences are MGHRA and YSYEKL. The CDR3 bases are TGCGCCAGCAGCCAAGATACAGGAATTTACTCTGGGGCCAACGTCCTGACTTTC. It is translated as CASSQDTGIYSGANVLTF.

V is TRBV19 and J is TRBJ2-3, with D maybe TRBD2 (7 bases). Per germline, CDR1 LNHDA and CDR2 SQIVND (reference sequence). The length of the CDR3 is 15 residues. Trimming pared 5 bases from V and 2 bases from J, leaving 14 bases between. CDR3 DNA: TGTGCCAGTAGTCCCCGGGGGGCAAACACAGATACGCAGTATTTT. It codes for CASSPRGANTDTQYF.

This CDR3 reads CASSVDMNTEAFF. The CDR3 region has the DNA TGTGCCAGCAGCGTCGATATGAACACTGAAGCTTTCTTT. The chain couples TRBV9 to TRBJ1-1, with D hard to call. Germline lookup yields CDR1 SGDLS and CDR2 YYNGEE. The germline V and J ends were trimmed by 2 bases and 0 bases, with 5 bases remaining between them. This CDR3 is 13 amino acids long. The whole variable domain, remainder taken from reference TRBV9 and TRBJ1-1, is DSGVTQTPKHLITATGQRVTLRCSPRSGDLSVYWYQQSLDQGLQFLIQYYNGEERAKGNILERFSAQQFPDLHSELNLSSLELGDSALYFCASSVDMNTEAFFGQGTRLTVV.

This clone has just a few counts. The CDR3 DNA reads as TGTGCCAGCAGCTTAGCGGGGGCTTTTGTGACTATTGGCTACACCTTC. Translation gives CASSLAGAFVTIGYTF. This chain links TRBV7-9 with TRBJ1-2; D is perhaps TRBD1 (6 bases). Trimming removed 0 bases at V and 7 bases at J, with 18 bases between. Germline V gene sequence: CDR1 SEHNR, CDR2 FQNEAQ (reference sequence). This CDR3 has 16 residues.